The clone carrying this T cell receptor (beta chain) appeared a few times. What it recognizes is unknown. The repertoire was sequenced with immunoSEQ multiplex PCR; TCRdb's copy has only in-frame clones and lacks some. The top ten clones hold less than 2% of a sample with roughly 60,000 clones, around nine tenths of them seen once. The data are from a study of graft-versus-host responses after intestinal transplantation. Overall study findings and caveats: The authors found GvH clones in recipient marrow, some appearing first in ileum or blood. Early after transplant, HvG declines were associated with peak levels of circulating GvH clones.

CDR1 MNHEY and CDR2 SVGAGI come from the germline V gene. The J segment lost 9 bases and the V segment lost 6 bases, leaving 2 bases of the junction unmatched. This CDR3 has 13 amino acids. The chain links TRBV6-5 to TRBJ1-6; 10 bases are a match to TRBD1. Sequencing was performed on PBMCs, taken 26 days after transplant. This TCR was sampled from a human patient who received an intestinal transplant, so some T cells may come from the graft donor. This CDR3 is CASRDRGASPLHF. For the CDR3, the DNA is TGTGCCAGCAGGGACAGGGGGGCTTCACCCCTCCACTTT.